One T cell receptor beta chain is described in this entry. There is no known antigen for this receptor. No per-base quality is available; no much larger clone lies one base away. V lost 1 base and J lost 8 bases; the stretch between them is 8 bases long. CDR1 SGHAT and CDR2 FQNNGV are derived from the germline V gene. The cysteine opens and the phenylalanine closes a CDR3 of 13 amino acids. Of the read, only the CDR3 DNA is kept; its 39 bases are in frame from base 1. Using the deep immunoSEQ assay, TCR CDR3 regions were amplified from genomic DNA by multiplex PCR. For each cell subset, the extracted genomic DNA was distributed evenly across all wells of several immunoSEQ 96-well plates, and each plate served as one replicate. For sorted subsets, approximately 200 ng of genomic DNA, equivalent to 25,000 to 35,000 T cell genomes, went into each replicate PCR. Purified libraries were quantified with a Qubit 3.0 fluorometer, sized on a Bioanalyzer 2100, and re-quantified with the KAPA Library Quantification kit. Every immunoSEQ 96-well plate was sequenced on a dedicated single-read 150-cycle Illumina NextSeq 550 flow cell. The original methods were these. Because the immunoSEQ output held only junctional sequences and lacked quality scores, the filtering could not match the filtering applied to full-length reads. Sequences were annotated with PyIR, a Python wrapper for IgBLAST v1.9, using IMGT germline references to assign V/J genes and CDR3. Reads with weak V/J assignments (E-value above 1e-6), missing CDR3, stop codons, out-of-frame junctions, or ambiguous translated residues were removed. A V3J clonotype was defined by an identical inferred V gene, J gene, and CDR3 amino acid sequence. Percentage overlap between repertoires was computed as shared unique clonotypes divided by the size of the smaller repertoire. Repertoire richness was assessed with RTK rarefaction, the Chao1 estimator, and Recon v2.1 estimates of unobserved clonotypes. Generation probabilities for all TCRbeta clonotypes obtained by the gDNA method from four donors were computed using OLGA. TCRdb mirrors the immuneACCESS table, restricted to in-frame sequences. Some clones are absent from its copies; in checked studies, under half trace to an unresolved V gene, and the reason for the others is unknown. The DNA was the basis for D and trimming; V, J and clone size are from that table. The sample table shows some 800,000 clones, and 92% are seen once. The leading ten clones occupy nearly 25% of the sample.

The data derive from a study of shared clonotypes between healthy human individuals (dated by TCRdb to between 2020 and 2021). Notes on the research overall: A few men and a couple of women, aged 18 to 49 years, made up the cohort. To estimate repertoire size and how much clonotype sharing occurs between individuals, the study deeply sequenced the blood TCR repertoires of a handful of healthy adults. Each donor's leukapheresis produced roughly between about 0.85 and 10 billion PBMCs. Different laboratories and diverse techniques were used to prepare libraries and sequence TCR repertoires, to increase sequencing depth and limit assay-specific biases. For each donor, three plates each were used for CD4 naive and CD4 memory, two plates were used for CD8 naive, and one plate was used for CD8 memory.

Study-level results and caveats: Sharing across a few donors was observed for 5% to 6.5% of naive CD4, over 3% of naive CD8, around 2.5% of memory CD4, and around 0.42% of memory CD8 clonotypes. Sampling was restricted to blood, and TCR repertoires in tissues likely differ from the TCR repertoires found in blood. Incomplete sequencing was indicated by rarefaction of sorted-subset datasets, despite the large sequencing depth. Higher generation probabilities were observed for clonotypes shared by all four sorted-subset donors than for non-shared clonotypes. The genetic and exposure-history diversity represented was limited by the small number of donors. Estimated clonotype richness was generally larger for naive than for memory subsets. Pairwise subsampling led to the expectation that sequencing depth would affect the degree of clonotype sharing among donors.

For the CD8 naive samples, CD45RO-negative cells were positively selected for CCR7, yielding a CD45RA+CCR7+ population from which TemRA cells were excluded. The donors were healthy, HIV-negative adults with no recently reported acute infections or vaccinations. All donors were Caucasian adults living in Nashville, Tennessee, USA. Blood was obtained by leukapheresis, after which PBMCs were separated by Ficoll-Histopaque density gradient centrifugation and cryopreserved in liquid nitrogen vapor phase. Analytical flow cytometry was used to check the purity and quantity of every magnetically sorted T cell population. From each sorted fraction, genomic DNA was isolated and quantified by UV absorbance on a Nanodrop 2000c.

What was sequenced was naive CD8+ T cells sorted from blood. The cell subset or site label corresponds to: CD45RA+CCR7+. This receptor chain uses TRBV11-2 and TRBJ1-4, with the D segment identity uncertain. This clonotype was obtained from a man aged 30 to 39 in good health. The DNA sequence is as follows: TGTGCCAGCAGCTTAGGACTGTCGGAAAAACTGTTTTTT. Its protein is CASSLGLSEKLFF.